Sequencing of this T cell receptor (beta chain) was carried out in a study of shared clonotypes between healthy human individuals. Study-level findings and limits: Across a few donors, naive CD4 shared 4.5% to 6%, naive CD8 around 3.8%, memory CD4 about 2.5%, memory CD8 under 0.5%. Relative to memory subsets, naive subsets generally showed larger estimated richness.

Sequencing was performed with immunoSEQ multiplex PCR; in TCRdb, only in-frame clones are kept and a portion is missing. The table includes hundreds of thousands of clones, less than 80% detected once. The V gene lost 4 bases and the J gene lost 3 bases, with 11 bases spanning the gap. Per germline, CDR1 SGHNT and CDR2 YYREEE (reference sequence). This CDR3 comprises 13 residues. This clone was observed a few times. What it recognizes is unknown. The sample comprised memory CD4+ T cells sorted from blood. Subset in this sample: CD45RA-negative fraction. This clonotype originated in a woman in her 30s in good health. The V call is TRBV5-4, the J call TRBJ2-7, with D possibly being TRBD1 (5 bases). The CDR3 loop is CASSPVGDYEQYF. The DNA for the CDR3 is TGTGCCAGCAGCCCGGTAGGGGACTACGAGCAGTACTTC.